This T cell receptor beta chain was captured by sequencing in a study of blood T cell repertoires in COVID-19. Original methodology: Amplification with reference gene primers provided the estimates of nucleated cell counts. TCRdb's copy holds only in-frame clones and misses some; the assay was immunoSEQ multiplex PCR. V, J and clone size are those of that table, while D and trimming were read from the DNA. The sample has roughly 43,000 clones; roughly 88% are singletons. The CDR3 totals 18 residues. Germline loops: CDR1 MNHEY, CDR2 SMNVEV (reference sequence). The trim removed 3 bases at V and 4 bases at J, leaving 13 bases unmatched.

Sequenced: peripheral blood. The rearrangement links TRBV27 to TRBJ2-7; the match to TRBD2 covers 12 bases. The receptor was isolated from a human donor in a cohort sampled during active COVID-19. CDR3 amino acids: CASSLLSRLAGGRYEQYF. The DNA for the CDR3 is TGTGCCAGCAGTTTGCTCTCCAGGCTAGCGGGGGGGCGGTACGAGCAGTACTTC.